The 17 T cell receptor beta chains in this list originate from one sample, sequenced in a study of blood T cells in healthy people across ages. The second PCR ran roughly 6 to 11 cycles with a sample-barcoded 5' primer and J-beta primers. TCRdb reprocessed the 5' RACE reads with MiXCR, giving one entry per CDR3 protein. The repertoire holds about 680,000 distinct CDR3 sequences, with around 49% as singletons. Sample: blood. The receptors derive from an older woman in good health.

The V and J genes are TRBV7-9 and TRBJ1-6; D is uncertain. Trimming took off 1 base at V and 7 bases at J, with 8 bases between the two ends. The V gene's germline CDR1 is SEHNR and CDR2 FQNEAQ (reference sequence). The CDR3 consists of 14 residues. CDR3 sequence: CASSLVSWNSPLHF. CDR3 nucleotides: TGTGCCAGCAGCTTAGTGTCCTGGAATTCACCCCTCCACTTT.

For this clonotype: This may stem from a read error, because a much larger clone lies one nucleotide away. The CDR3 nucleotides read TGCAGCGCATTCCGGGACGCGGGGGACGAGCAGTACTTC. Protein product: CSAFRDAGDEQYF. The rearrangement joins TRBV29-1 to TRBJ2-5, with 7 bases fitting TRBD2. The DNA end is a closer match to TRBJ2-7, so the J assignment may be wrong. In germline, CDR1 is SQVTM, CDR2 ANQGSEA. CDR3 length equals 13 residues.

The gene calls are TRBV20-1 and TRBJ2-4, with D unclear. The DNA end favors TRBJ2-7, so the J call may be wrong. From germline, CDR1 is DFQATT and CDR2 SNEGSKA (reference sequence). CDR3 size: 14 residues. CDR3 coding DNA: TGCAGTGCTCGCCGAGATCCCGTCCAGAACGAGCAGTACTTC. It translates to CSARRDPVQNEQYF.

V gene TRBV15 combines with J gene TRBJ2-7; the D is unclear. V was trimmed by 5 bases and J by 2 bases, leaving 10 bases between them. The CDR3 length is 13 residues. CDR1 is LNHNV, CDR2 YYDKDF, per germline (reference sequence). DNA of the CDR3: TGTGCCACCAGCGTTGAACGGACCTACGAGCAGTACTTC. This codes for CATSVERTYEQYF.

The chain links TRBV9 to TRBJ2-5; possibly TRBD1 or TRBD2 for D (6 bases each). V lost 3 bases and J 5 bases, leaving 17 bases between the germline ends. This CDR3 has 15 residues. The germline gives CDR1 SGDLS, CDR2 YYNGEE. Here the CDR3 reads CASSAQRGAVETQYF. Here the CDR3 DNA reads TGTGCCAGCAGCGCCCAGAGGGGGGCTGTGGAGACCCAGTACTTC.

In regard to this clonotype: A much larger clone lies one base from this, so it may be a read error. The genes are TRBV27 and TRBJ2-1, with 7 bases matching TRBD1. From germline, CDR1 is MNHEY and CDR2 SMNVEV (reference sequence). This CDR3 has 15 residues. V dropped 5 bases and J dropped 8; count of bases not matched to a gene: 12. The CDR3 reads CASSPRTGASHEQFF. The CDR3 DNA sequence: TGTGCCAGCAGTCCCAGGACAGGAGCCTCTCATGAGCAGTTCTTC.

CDR3 loop: CATSRGTANTGELFF. The CDR3 coding sequence is TGTGCCACCAGCAGGGGGACGGCGAACACCGGGGAGCTGTTTTTT. The chain links TRBV15 to TRBJ2-2; perhaps D is TRBD1 or TRBD2 (5 bases each). The germline CDR1 and CDR2 sequences are LNHNV and YYDKDF (reference sequence). V gave up 3 bases and J gave up 0 bases, with 8 bases separating them. CDR3 size: 15 residues.

The gene calls are TRBV7-9 and TRBJ1-2; TRBD1 aligns across 8 bases. Germline V gives CDR1 SEHNR, CDR2 FQNEAQ (reference sequence). There are 13 residues in the CDR3. The ends lost 5 bases at V and 6 bases at J; junction bases unmatched: 5. The CDR3 here is CASSVRTGNGYTF. CDR3 nucleotide sequence: TGTGCCAGCAGCGTCAGGACAGGGAATGGCTACACCTTC.

The V call is TRBV20-1, the J call TRBJ1-1; D is uncertain. The CDR3 is 11 amino acids. The V end was cut by 5 bases, the J end by 5 bases, with 9 bases between. Looked up from germline, CDR1 is DFQATT and CDR2 is SNEGSKA (reference sequence). The CDR3 coding sequence is TGCAGTGCTCGGAGGTGGACTGAAGCTTTCTTT. Amino acid sequence: CSARRWTEAFF.

This clonotype came up a few times. J is TRBJ2-7 and V is TRBV15, with a possible D match to TRBD2 (6 bases). Trimming removed 1 base at V and 2 bases at J, with 12 bases between. The germline CDR1 and CDR2 sequences are LNHNV and YYDKDF (reference sequence). This CDR3 region has 15 residues. The CDR3 nucleotides are TGTGCCACCAGCAGAGGCCGGGAGAGGGCCTACGAGCAGTACTTC. This sequence encodes CATSRGRERAYEQYF.

The chain joins TRBV7-9 to TRBJ1-3; D not certain. From germline, CDR1 is SEHNR and CDR2 FQNEAQ (reference sequence). V was pared by 2 bases and J by 0 bases, with 17 bases between. The CDR3 is 18 amino acids. The CDR3 DNA reads TGTGCCAGCAGCTTACGTATCGGGCCAGGCAACTCTGGAAACACCATATATTTT. Translation: CASSLRIGPGNSGNTIYF.

This clonotype has only a few counts. V is TRBV2 and J is TRBJ2-3; 10 bases are a match to TRBD1. In germline, CDR1 is SNHLY, CDR2 FYNNEI. V trimming: 7 bases; J trimming: 5 bases; junction bases outside the gene matches: 6. The CDR3 runs to 14 residues. The DNA of the CDR3 is TGTGCCAGCATGAAGGACAGGGGGGGAGATACGCAGTATTTT. Residues: CASMKDRGGDTQYF.

This clonotype was found a few times. The chain recombines TRBV4-2 with TRBJ2-1; D unresolved. There are 16 residues in the CDR3. V was pared by 0 bases and J by 2 bases, with 11 bases between. The germline gives CDR1 LGHNA, CDR2 YNFKEQ. CDR3 nucleotide sequence: TGTGCCAGCAGCCAAGATGGCCCGAACCCCTACAATGAGCAGTTCTTC. It encodes CASSQDGPNPYNEQFF.

The chain is built from TRBV20-1 and TRBJ2-7, with 7 nucleotides matching TRBD2. Per germline, CDR1 DFQATT and CDR2 SNEGSKA (reference sequence). The CDR3 is 13 residues long. V dropped 8 bases and J dropped 0; count of bases not matched to a gene: 7. In DNA form, the CDR3 reads TGCAGTACTACAGCGGGACTCTCCTACGAGCAGTACTTC. Encoded protein: CSTTAGLSYEQYF.

This sequence joins TRBV6-5 and TRBJ1-1; D uncertain. Germline loops: CDR1 MNHEY, CDR2 SVGAGI. This CDR3 has 14 amino acids. V lost 2 bases, J lost 4 bases, and 11 bases lay in between. DNA of the CDR3: TGTGCCAGCAGTTACACTGGACCTGTCACTGAAGCTTTCTTT. This codes for CASSYTGPVTEAFF.

The chain is built from TRBV14 and TRBJ1-6; 9 nucleotides align to TRBD1. This CDR3 region has 15 residues. With 4 bases clipped from V and 6 bases from J, the junction kept 4 bases outside the gene matches. CDR1 and CDR2 from the germline V gene are SGHDN and FVKESK. CDR3 nucleotide sequence: TGTGCCAGCAGCCGGAGACAGGGGGGTAATTCACCCCTCCACTTT. Its translation is CASSRRQGGNSPLHF.

This chain uses TRBV7-2 with TRBJ2-1, with D possibly matching TRBD2 (6 bases). The CDR3 totals 16 residues. Germline CDR1 is SGHTA and CDR2 is FQGNSA. V shed 0 bases and J shed 0 bases, with 9 bases lying between them. This CDR3 is CASSLAFGSSYNEQFF. In DNA form, the CDR3 reads TGTGCCAGCAGCTTAGCATTCGGGAGCTCCTACAATGAGCAGTTCTTC.